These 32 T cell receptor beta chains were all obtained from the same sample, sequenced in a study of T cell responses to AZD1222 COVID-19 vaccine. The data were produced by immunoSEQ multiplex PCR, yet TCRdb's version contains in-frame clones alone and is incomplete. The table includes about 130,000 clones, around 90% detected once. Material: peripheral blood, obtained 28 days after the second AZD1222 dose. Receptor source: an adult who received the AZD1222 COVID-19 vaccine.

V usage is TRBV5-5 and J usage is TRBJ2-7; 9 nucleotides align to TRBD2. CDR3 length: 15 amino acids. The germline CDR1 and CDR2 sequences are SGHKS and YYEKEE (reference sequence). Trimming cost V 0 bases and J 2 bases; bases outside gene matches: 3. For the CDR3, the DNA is TGTGCCAGCAGCTTGGTAGGGACTAGCCCCTACGAGCAGTACTTC. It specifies CASSLVGTSPYEQYF.

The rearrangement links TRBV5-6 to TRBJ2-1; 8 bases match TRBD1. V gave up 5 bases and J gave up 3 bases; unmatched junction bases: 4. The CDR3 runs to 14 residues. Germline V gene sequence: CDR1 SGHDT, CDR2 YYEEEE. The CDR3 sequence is CASSSTGDYNEQFF. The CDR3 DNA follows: TGTGCCAGCAGTTCGACAGGGGACTACAATGAGCAGTTCTTC.

Here the CDR3 DNA reads TGTGCCAGGATTACCGTAGGGGACAGGCGTCGAGAGACCCAGTACTTC. This codes for CARITVGDRRRETQYF. J is TRBJ2-5 and V is TRBV21-1; the table's D call, TRBD1, was not checked against the DNA. TRBV21-1 represents a pseudogene. CDR3 length: 16 residues.

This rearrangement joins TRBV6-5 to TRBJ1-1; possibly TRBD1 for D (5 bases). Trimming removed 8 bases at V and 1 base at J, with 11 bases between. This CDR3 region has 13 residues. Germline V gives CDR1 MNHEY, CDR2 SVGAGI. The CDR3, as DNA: TGTGCCAGCCGGAGGGGCGGGAACACTGAAGCTTTCTTT. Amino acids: CASRRGGNTEAFF.

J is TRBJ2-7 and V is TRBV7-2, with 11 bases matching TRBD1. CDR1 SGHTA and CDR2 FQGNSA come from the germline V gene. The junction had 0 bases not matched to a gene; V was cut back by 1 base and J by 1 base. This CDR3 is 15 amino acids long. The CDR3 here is CASSLGDRGSYEQYF. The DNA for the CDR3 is TGTGCCAGCAGCTTAGGGGACAGGGGGTCCTACGAGCAGTACTTC.

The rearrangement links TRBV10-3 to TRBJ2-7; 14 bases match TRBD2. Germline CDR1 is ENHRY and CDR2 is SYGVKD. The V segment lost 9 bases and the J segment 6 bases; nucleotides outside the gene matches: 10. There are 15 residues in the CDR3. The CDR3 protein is CAMNTGLAGVSEQYF. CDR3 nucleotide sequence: TGTGCCATGAACACGGGACTAGCGGGAGTTTCCGAGCAGTACTTC.

DNA for the CDR3: TGTGCCAGCAGTCCTCGGGGTGGACTAGCGGGGGCCAACACCGGGGAGCTGTTTTTT. It encodes CASSPRGGLAGANTGELFF. The V and J genes are TRBV28 and TRBJ2-2, with TRBD2 identical over 13 bases. CDR3 length: 19 residues. V shed 5 bases and J 2 bases; nucleotides not matched to a gene: 11. Germline CDR1 reads MDHEN; CDR2 reads SYDVKM.

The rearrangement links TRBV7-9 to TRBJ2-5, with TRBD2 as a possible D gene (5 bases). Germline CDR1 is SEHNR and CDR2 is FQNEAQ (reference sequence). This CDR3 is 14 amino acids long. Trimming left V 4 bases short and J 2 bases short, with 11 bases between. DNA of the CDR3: TGTGCCAGCAGCTCAGGACTCGCTCAAGAGACCCAGTACTTC. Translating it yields CASSSGLAQETQYF.

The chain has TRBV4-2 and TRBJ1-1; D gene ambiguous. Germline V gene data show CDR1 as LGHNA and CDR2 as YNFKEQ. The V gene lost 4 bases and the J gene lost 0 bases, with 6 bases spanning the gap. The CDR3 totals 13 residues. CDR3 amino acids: CASSPVLNTEAFF. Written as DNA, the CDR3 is TGTGCCAGCAGCCCCGTATTGAACACTGAAGCTTTCTTT.

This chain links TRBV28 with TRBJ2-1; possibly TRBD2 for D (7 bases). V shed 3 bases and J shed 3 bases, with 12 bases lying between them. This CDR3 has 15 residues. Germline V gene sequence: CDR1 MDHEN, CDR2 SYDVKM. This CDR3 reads CASSLGGAVYNEQFF. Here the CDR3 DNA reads TGTGCCAGCAGTTTGGGGGGGGCAGTCTACAATGAGCAGTTCTTC. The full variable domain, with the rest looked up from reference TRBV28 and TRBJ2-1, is DVKVTQSSRYLVKRTGEKVFLECVQDMDHENMFWYRQDPGLGLRLIYFSYDVKMKEKGDIPEGYSVSREKKERFSLILESASTNQTSMYLCASSLGGAVYNEQFFGPGTRLTVL.

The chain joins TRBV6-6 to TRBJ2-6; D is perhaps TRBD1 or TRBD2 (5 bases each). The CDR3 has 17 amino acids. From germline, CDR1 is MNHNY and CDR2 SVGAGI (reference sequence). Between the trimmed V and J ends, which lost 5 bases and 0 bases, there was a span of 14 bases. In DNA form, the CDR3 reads TGTGCCAGCAGTCAAAGAGGGGTCCTCTCTGGGGCCAACGTCCTGACTTTC. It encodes CASSQRGVLSGANVLTF.

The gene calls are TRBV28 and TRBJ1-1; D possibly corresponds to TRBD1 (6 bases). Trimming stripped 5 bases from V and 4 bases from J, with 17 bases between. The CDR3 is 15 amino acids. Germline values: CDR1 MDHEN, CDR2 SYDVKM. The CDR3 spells CASSRGLGGSTEAFF. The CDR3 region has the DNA TGTGCCAGCAGTCGTGGGTTAGGGGGTAGCACTGAAGCTTTCTTT.

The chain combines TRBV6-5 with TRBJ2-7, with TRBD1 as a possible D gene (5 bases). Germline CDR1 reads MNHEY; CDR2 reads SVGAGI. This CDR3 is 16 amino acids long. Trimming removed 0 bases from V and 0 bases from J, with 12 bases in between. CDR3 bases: TGTGCCAGCAGTTACTCTGGGGCGAGAAGCTCCTACGAGCAGTACTTC. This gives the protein CASSYSGARSSYEQYF.

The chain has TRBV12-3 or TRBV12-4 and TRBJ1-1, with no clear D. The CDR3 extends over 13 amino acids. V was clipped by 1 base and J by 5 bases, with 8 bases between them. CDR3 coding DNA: TGTGCCAGCAGTTTAGGGGGAGTTACTGAAGCTTTCTTT. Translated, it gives CASSLGGVTEAFF.

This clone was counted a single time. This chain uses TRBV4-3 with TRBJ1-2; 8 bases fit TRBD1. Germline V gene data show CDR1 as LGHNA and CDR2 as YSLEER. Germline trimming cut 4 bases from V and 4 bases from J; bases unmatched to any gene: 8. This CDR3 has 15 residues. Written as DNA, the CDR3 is TGCGCCAGCAGCCCAGAGGGACAGGACTTCTATGGCTACACCTTC. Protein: CASSPEGQDFYGYTF.

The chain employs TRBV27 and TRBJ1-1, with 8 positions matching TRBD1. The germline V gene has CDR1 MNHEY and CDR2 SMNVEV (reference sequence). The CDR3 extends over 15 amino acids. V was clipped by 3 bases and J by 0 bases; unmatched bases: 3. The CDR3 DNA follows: TGTGCCAGCAGTTTCACGGACAGGGTGAACACTGAAGCTTTCTTT. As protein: CASSFTDRVNTEAFF.

The CDR3 nucleotides are TGTGCCAGCAGCTTAGAGGCTGGGGAGCAGTACTTC. The encoded protein is CASSLEAGEQYF. This chain links TRBV11-3 with TRBJ2-7; D uncertain. The CDR3 runs 12 residues. Germline lookup yields CDR1 SGHNT and CDR2 YENEEA. The V end was cut by 0 bases, the J end by 7 bases, with 7 bases between.

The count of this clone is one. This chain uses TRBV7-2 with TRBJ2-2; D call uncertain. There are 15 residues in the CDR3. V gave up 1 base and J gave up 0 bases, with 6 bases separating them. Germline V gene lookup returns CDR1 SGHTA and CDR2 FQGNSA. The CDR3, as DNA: TGTGCCAGCAGCTTAGGCCGGTCGAACACCGGGGAGCTGTTTTTT. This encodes CASSLGRSNTGELFF. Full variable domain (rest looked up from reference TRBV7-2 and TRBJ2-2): GAGVSQSPSNKVTEKGKDVELRCDPISGHTALYWYRQSLGQGLEFLIYFQGNSAPDKSGLPSDRFSAERTGGSVSTLTIQRTQQEDSAVYLCASSLGRSNTGELFFGEGSRLTVL.

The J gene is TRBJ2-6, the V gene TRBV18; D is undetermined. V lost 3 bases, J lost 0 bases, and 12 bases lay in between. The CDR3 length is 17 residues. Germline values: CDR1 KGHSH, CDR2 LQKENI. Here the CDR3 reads CASSPRRLISGANVLTF. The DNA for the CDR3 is TGTGCCAGCTCACCGAGACGGCTGATCTCTGGGGCCAACGTCCTGACTTTC.

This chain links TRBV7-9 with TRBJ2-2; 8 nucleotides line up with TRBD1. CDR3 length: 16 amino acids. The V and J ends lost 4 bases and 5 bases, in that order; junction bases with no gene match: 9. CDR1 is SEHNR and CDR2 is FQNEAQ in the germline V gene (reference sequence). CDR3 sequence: CASSSRGRGQTGELFF. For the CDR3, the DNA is TGTGCCAGCAGCTCCCGCGGCAGGGGGCAGACCGGGGAGCTGTTTTTT.

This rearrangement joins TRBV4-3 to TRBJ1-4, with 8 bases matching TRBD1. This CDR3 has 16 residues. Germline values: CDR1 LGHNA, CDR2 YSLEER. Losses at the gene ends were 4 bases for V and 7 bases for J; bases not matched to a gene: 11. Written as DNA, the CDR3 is TGCGCCAGCAGCCGCAACCCGACCGGACAGGGTGAAAAACTGTTTTTT. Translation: CASSRNPTGQGEKLFF.

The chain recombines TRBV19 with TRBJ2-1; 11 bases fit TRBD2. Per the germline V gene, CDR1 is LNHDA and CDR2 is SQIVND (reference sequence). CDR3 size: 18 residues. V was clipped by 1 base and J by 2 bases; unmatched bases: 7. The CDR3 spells CASSIAPPSGGTYNEQFF. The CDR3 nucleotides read TGTGCCAGTAGTATAGCTCCCCCTAGCGGGGGGACCTACAATGAGCAGTTCTTC.

In nucleotides, the CDR3 is TGTGCCAGCAGCTTAGAGAGACAGGGAAATAATTCACCCCTCCACTTT. Protein product: CASSLERQGNNSPLHF. The chain carries TRBV7-6 and TRBJ1-6; 7 bases map to TRBD1. V shed 1 base and J 5 bases; nucleotides not matched to a gene: 5. The CDR3 runs 16 residues. Germline V gene data show CDR1 as SGHVS and CDR2 as FNYEAQ.

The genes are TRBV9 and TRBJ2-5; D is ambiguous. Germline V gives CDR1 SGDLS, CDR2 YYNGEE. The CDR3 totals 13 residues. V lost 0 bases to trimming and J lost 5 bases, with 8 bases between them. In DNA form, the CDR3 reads TGTGCCAGCAGCGTAGGTAGTCCCGAGACCCAGTACTTC. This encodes CASSVGSPETQYF.

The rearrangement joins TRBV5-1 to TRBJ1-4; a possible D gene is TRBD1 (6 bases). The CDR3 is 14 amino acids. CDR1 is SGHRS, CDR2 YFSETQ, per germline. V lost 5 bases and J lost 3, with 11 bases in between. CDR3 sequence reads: CASRQQGSNEKLFF. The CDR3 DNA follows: TGCGCCAGCAGGCAACAGGGATCTAATGAAAAACTGTTTTTT.

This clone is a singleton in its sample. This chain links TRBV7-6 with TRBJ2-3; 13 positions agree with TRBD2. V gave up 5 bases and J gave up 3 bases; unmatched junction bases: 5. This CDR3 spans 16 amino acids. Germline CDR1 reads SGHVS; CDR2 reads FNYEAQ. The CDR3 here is CASSTSGGAGTDTQYF. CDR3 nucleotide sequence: TGTGCCAGCAGCACTAGCGGGGGGGCCGGGACAGATACGCAGTATTTT.

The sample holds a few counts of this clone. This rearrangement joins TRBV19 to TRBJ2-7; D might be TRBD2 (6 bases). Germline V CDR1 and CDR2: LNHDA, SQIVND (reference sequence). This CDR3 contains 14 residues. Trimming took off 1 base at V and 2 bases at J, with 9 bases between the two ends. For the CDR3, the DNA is TGTGCCAGTAGTATAGTGGGGGGAACCTACGAGCAGTACTTC. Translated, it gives CASSIVGGTYEQYF.

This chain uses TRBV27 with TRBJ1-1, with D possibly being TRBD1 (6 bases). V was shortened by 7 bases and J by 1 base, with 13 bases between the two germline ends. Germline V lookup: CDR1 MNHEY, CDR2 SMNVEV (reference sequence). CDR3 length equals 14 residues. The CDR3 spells CASTPDRANTEAFF. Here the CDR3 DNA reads TGTGCCAGCACCCCGGACAGAGCGAACACTGAAGCTTTCTTT.

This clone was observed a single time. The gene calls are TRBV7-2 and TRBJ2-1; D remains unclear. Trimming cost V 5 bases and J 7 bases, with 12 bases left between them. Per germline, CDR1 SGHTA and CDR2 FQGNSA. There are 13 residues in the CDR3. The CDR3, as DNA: TGTGCCAGCAGCCTCGGCCCCGTGAATGAGCAGTTCTTC. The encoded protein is CASSLGPVNEQFF.

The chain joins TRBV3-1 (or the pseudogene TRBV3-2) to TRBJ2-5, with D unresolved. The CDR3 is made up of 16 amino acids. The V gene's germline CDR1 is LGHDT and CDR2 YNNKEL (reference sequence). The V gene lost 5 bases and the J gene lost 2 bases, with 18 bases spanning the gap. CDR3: CASSSQFKAGQETQYF. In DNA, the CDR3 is TGTGCCAGCAGCTCCCAGTTCAAAGCCGGTCAAGAGACCCAGTACTTC.

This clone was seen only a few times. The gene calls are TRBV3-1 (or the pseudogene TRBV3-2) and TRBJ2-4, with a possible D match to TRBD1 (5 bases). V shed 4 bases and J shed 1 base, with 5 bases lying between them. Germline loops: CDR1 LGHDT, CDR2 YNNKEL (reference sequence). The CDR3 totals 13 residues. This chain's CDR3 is CASSRQAKNIQYF. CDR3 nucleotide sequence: TGTGCCAGCAGCCGACAGGCCAAAAACATTCAGTACTTC.

CDR3 region: CASSPGRSPTKQYF. For the CDR3, the DNA is TGTGCCAGCAGCCCTGGCCGCTCTCCTACGAAGCAGTACTTC. V gene TRBV28 combines with J gene TRBJ2-7; no clear D gene. This CDR3 has 14 amino acids. Germline CDR1 MDHEN, CDR2 SYDVKM. Trimming cost V 6 bases and J 8 bases, with 20 bases left between them.